The 3 T cell receptor beta chains below were found in one sample sequenced in a study of blood T cell repertoires in COVID-19. The method was immunoSEQ multiplex PCR; TCRdb's version includes in-frame clones alone and lacks a portion of them. The data hold over 45,000 clones, with 84% observed a single time. Specimen: peripheral blood. The receptors originated from a man aged 50 to 59 with active COVID-19.

DNA for the CDR3: TGTGCCAGCAGCCCCCCGAGGAACGGTGAAGCTTTCTTT. It codes for CASSPPRNGEAFF. The chain is built from TRBV7-9 and TRBJ1-1; D is unresolved. CDR3 length: 13 residues. Deletions cut 5 bases from V and 7 bases from J, with 14 bases between. The germline gives CDR1 SEHNR, CDR2 FQNEAQ (reference sequence).

The chain links TRBV3-1 (or the pseudogene TRBV3-2) to TRBJ1-1; no reliable D call. Between the trimmed V and J ends, which lost 2 bases and 4 bases, there was a span of 14 bases. The CDR3 loop spans 15 amino acids. CDR1 is LGHDT and CDR2 is YNNKEL in the germline V gene (reference sequence). The CDR3 protein is CASSQRRGISTEAFF. CDR3 nucleotide sequence: TGTGCCAGCAGCCAAAGACGCGGGATTAGCACTGAAGCTTTCTTT.

This rearrangement joins TRBV7-2 to TRBJ2-7, with D possibly matching TRBD2 (6 bases). The CDR3 has 13 amino acids. The germline CDR1 and CDR2 sequences are SGHTA and FQGNSA. V lost 5 bases and J 6 bases, leaving 14 bases between the germline ends. The CDR3 coding sequence is TGTGCCAGCAGCCGGGAGACTAGGCCCGAGCAGTACTTC. The encoded protein is CASSRETRPEQYF.